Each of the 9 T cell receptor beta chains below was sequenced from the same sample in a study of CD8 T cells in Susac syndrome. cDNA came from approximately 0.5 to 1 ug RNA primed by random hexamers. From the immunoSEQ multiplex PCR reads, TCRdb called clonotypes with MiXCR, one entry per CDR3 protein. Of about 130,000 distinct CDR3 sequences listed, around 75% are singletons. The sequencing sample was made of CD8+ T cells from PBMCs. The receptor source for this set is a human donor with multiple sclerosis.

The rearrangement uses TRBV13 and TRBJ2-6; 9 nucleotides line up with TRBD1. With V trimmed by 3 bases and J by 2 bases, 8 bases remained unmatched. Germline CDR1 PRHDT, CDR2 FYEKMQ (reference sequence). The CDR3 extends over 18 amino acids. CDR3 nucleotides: TGTGCCAGCAGCTTCTCCGGGACAGGGACACCTGGGGCCAACGTCCTGACTTTC. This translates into CASSFSGTGTPGANVLTF. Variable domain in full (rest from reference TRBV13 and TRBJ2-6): AAGVIQSPRHLIKEKRETATLKCYPIPRHDTVYWYQQGPGQDPQFLISFYEKMQSDKGSIPDRFSAQQFSDYHSELNMSSLELGDSALYFCASSFSGTGTPGANVLTFGAGSRLTVL.

The CDR3 region is CATSIQGLGNQPQHF. The CDR3, as DNA: TGTGCCACCAGCATACAGGGGCTTGGCAATCAGCCCCAGCATTTT. The genes are TRBV15 and TRBJ1-5; 7 bases agree with TRBD1. Trimming cost V 4 bases and J 2 bases; bases outside gene matches: 5. Germline V gene data show CDR1 as LNHNV and CDR2 as YYDKDF (reference sequence). The CDR3 is made up of 15 amino acids.

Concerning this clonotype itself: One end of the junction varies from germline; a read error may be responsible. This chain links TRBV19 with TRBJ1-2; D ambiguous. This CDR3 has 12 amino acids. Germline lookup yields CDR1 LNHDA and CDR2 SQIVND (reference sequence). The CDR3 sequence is CASRIATYGYTF. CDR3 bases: TGTGCCAGTAGGATAGCGACTTATGGCTACACCTTC. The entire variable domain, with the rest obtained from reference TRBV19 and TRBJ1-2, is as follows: DGGITQSPKYLFRKEGQNVTLSCEQNLNHDAMYWYRQDPGQGLRLIYYSQIVNDFQKGDIAEGYSVSREKKESFPLTVTSAQKNPTAFYLCASRIATYGYTFGSGTRLTVV.

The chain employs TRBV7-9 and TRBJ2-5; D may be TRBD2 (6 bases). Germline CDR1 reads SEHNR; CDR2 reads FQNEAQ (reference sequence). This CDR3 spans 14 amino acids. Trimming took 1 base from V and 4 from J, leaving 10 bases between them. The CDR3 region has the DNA TGTGCCAGCAGCTTAGTACTAGCCTCAGAGACCCAGTACTTC. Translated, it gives CASSLVLASETQYF.

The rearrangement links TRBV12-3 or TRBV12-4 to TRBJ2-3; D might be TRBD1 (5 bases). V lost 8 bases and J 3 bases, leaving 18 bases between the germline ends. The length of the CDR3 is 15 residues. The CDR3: CASPPRGLWTDTQYF. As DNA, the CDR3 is TGTGCCAGCCCCCCAAGGGGATTATGGACAGATACGCAGTATTTT.

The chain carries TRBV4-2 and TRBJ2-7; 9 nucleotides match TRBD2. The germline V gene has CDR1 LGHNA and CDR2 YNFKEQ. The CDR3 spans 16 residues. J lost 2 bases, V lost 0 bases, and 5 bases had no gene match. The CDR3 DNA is TGTGCCAGCAGCCAAGATGAGGCTAGCGGGACCTACGAGCAGTACTTC. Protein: CASSQDEASGTYEQYF.

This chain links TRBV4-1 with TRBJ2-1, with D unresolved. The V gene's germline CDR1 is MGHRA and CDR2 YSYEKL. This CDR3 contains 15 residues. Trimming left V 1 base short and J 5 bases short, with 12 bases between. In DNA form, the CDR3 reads TGCGCCAGCAGCCAAGGAGGTGGAACGGACAATGAGCAGTTCTTC. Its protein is CASSQGGGTDNEQFF.

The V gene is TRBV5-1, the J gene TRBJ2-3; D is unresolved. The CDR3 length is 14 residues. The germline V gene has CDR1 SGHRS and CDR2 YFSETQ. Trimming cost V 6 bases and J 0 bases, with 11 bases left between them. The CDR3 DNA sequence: TGCGCCAGCAAGATCCTAACTAGCACAGATACGCAGTATTTT. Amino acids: CASKILTSTDTQYF.

The CDR3 spells CASSLDLASGNTIYF. Written as DNA, the CDR3 is TGCGCCAGCAGCTTGGATCTGGCCTCTGGAAACACCATATATTTT. This chain connects TRBV5-1 to TRBJ1-3; D uncertain. CDR1 is SGHRS and CDR2 is YFSETQ in the germline V gene. The CDR3 is 15 amino acids. Trimming removed 0 bases from V and 0 bases from J, with 7 bases in between.